This T cell receptor (beta chain) was profiled in a study of cytomegalovirus exposure and HLA in healthy donors. It was with 60 Vbeta and 13 Jbeta primers that the PCR ran. Profiled with immunoSEQ multiplex PCR; TCRdb holds only in-frame clones, not every one. The top ten hold under 3% of the sample, which has under 200,000 clones, 75% to 90% seen once. Trimming removed 4 bases from V and 4 bases from J; junction bases left unmatched: 7. The CDR3 sequence is 15 residues long. Germline V gene lookup returns CDR1 SGHTS and CDR2 YDEGEE. The chain links TRBV5-8 to TRBJ1-5; 8 nucleotides line up with TRBD1. The clonotype originates from a male donor in good health and CMV-seronegative. Sequencing was carried out using PBMCs. The CDR3 loop is CASSRGGQANQPQHF. In nucleotides, the CDR3 is TGTGCCAGCAGCCGAGGGGGACAGGCAAATCAGCCCCAGCATTTT.